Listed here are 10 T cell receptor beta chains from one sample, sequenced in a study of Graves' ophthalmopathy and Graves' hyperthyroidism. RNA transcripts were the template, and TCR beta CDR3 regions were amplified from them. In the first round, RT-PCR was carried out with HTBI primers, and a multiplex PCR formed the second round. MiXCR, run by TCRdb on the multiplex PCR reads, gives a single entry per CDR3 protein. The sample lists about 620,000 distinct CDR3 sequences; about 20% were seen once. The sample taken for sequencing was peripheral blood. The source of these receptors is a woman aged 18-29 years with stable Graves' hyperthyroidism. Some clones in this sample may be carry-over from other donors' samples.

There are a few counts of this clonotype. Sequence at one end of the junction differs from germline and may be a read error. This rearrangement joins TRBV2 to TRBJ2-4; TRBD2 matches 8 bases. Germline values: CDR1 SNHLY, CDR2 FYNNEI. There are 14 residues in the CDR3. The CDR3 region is CASNTAGVEGIKYF. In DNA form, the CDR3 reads TGTGCCAGCAACACAGCGGGAGTGGAGGGCATTAAGTACTTC. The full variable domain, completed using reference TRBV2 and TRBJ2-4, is EPEVTQTPSHQVTQMGQEVILRCVPISNHLYFYWYRQILGQKVEFLVSFYNNEISEKSEIFDDQFSVERPDGSNFTLKIRSTKLEDSAMYFCASNTAGVEGIKYFGAGTRLSVL.

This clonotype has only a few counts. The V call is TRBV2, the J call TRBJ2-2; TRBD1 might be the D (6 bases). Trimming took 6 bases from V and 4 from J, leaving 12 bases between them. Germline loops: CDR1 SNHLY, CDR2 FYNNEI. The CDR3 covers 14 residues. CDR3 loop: CASRLTGPTGELFF. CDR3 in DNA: TGTGCCAGCAGATTGACAGGACCCACCGGGGAGCTGTTTTTT. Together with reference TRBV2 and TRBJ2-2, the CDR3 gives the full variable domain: EPEVTQTPSHQVTQMGQEVILRCVPISNHLYFYWYRQILGQKVEFLVSFYNNEISEKSEIFDDQFSVERPDGSNFTLKIRSTKLEDSAMYFCASRLTGPTGELFFGEGSRLTVL.

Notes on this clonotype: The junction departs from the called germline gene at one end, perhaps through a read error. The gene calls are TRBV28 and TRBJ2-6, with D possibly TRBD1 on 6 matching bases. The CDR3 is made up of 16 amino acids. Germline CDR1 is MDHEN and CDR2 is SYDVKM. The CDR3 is CASCLTGNSGANVLTF. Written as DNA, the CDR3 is TGTGCCAGCTGTTTGACAGGAAACTCTGGGGCCAACGTCCTGACTTTC.

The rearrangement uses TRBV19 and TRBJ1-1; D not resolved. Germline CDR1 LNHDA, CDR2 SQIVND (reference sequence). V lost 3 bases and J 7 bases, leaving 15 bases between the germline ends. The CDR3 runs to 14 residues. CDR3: CASSIRTLADEAFF. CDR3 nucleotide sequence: TGTGCCAGTAGTATCCGAACACTGGCGGATGAAGCTTTCTTT. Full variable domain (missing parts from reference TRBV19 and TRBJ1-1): DGGITQSPKYLFRKEGQNVTLSCEQNLNHDAMYWYRQDPGQGLRLIYYSQIVNDFQKGDIAEGYSVSREKKESFPLTVTSAQKNPTAFYLCASSIRTLADEAFFGQGTRLTVV.

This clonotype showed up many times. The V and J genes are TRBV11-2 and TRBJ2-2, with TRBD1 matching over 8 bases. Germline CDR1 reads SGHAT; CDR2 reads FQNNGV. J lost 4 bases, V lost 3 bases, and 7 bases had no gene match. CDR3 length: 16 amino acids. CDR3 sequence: CASSFFRGRGTGELFF. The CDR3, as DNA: TGTGCCAGCAGCTTTTTCAGGGGGCGAGGCACCGGGGAGCTGTTTTTT.

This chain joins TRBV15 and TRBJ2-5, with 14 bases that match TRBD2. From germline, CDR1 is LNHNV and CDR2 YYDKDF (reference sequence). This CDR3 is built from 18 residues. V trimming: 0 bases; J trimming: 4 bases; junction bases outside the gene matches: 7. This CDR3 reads CATSREGLAGVFRETQYF. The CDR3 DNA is TGTGCCACCAGCAGAGAGGGACTAGCGGGGGTCTTCAGAGAGACCCAGTACTTC.

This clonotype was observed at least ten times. The CDR3 region has the DNA TGTGCCAGCACCGTTGTGAGGGTGCTGATCACCGGGGAGCTGTTTTTT. Its protein is CASTVVRVLITGELFF. The chain employs TRBV12-3 or TRBV12-4 and TRBJ2-2; a possible D gene is TRBD2 (5 bases). The germline V and J ends were trimmed by 7 bases and 4 bases, with 19 bases remaining between them. This CDR3 has 16 residues.

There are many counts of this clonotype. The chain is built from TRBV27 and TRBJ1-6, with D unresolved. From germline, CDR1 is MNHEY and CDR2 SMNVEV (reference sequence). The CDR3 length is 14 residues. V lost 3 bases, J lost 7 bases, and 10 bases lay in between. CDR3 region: CASSFRLENSPLHF. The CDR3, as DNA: TGTGCCAGCAGTTTTAGGTTGGAAAATTCACCCCTCCACTTT.

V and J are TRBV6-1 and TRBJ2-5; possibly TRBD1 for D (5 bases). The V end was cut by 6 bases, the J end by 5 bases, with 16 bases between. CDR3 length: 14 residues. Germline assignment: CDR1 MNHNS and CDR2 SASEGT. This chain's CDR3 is CASRGRALWETQYF. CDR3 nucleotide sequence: TGTGCCAGCAGAGGCAGGGCCCTGTGGGAGACCCAGTACTTC.

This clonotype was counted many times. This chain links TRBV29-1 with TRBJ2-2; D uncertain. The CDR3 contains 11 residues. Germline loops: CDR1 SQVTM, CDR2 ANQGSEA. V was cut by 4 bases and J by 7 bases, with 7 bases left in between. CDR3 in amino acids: CSVGDFGELFF. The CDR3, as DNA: TGCAGCGTTGGAGATTTCGGGGAGCTGTTTTTT.